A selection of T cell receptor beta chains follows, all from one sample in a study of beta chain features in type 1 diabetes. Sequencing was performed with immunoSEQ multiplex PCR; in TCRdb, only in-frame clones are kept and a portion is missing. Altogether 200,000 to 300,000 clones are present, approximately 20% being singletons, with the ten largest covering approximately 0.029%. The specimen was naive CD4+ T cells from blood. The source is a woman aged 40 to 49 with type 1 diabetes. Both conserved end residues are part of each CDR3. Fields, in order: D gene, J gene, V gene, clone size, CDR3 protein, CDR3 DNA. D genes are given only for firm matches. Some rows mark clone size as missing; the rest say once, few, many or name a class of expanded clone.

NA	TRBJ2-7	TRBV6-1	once	CASLETEQYF	TGTGCCAGCTTAGAAACCGAGCAGTACTTC
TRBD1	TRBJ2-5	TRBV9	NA	CASSFSGTAEETQYF	TGTGCCAGCAGCTTTTCCGGGACAGCAGAGGAGACCCAGTACTTC
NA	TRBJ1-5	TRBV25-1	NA	CASGESLQPQHF	TGTGCCAGCGGGGAATCCCTTCAGCCCCAGCATTTT
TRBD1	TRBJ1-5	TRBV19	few	CASSGTGGNQPQHF	TGTGCCAGTTCCGGGACAGGGGGTAATCAGCCCCAGCATTTT
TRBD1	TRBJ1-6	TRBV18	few	CASSYETGNSPLHF	TGTGCCAGCAGTTATGAGACAGGGAATTCACCCCTCCACTTT
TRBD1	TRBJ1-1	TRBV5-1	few	CASSLGGTGGKTEAFF	TGCGCCAGCAGTCTGGGAGGGACAGGGGGAAAAACTGAAGCTTTCTTT
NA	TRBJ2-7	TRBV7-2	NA	CASSFPPAYEQYF	TGTGCCAGCAGCTTCCCCCCCGCCTACGAGCAGTACTTC
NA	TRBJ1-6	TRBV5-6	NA	CASSSGTQNSPLHF	TGTGCCAGCAGCTCCGGGACTCAAAATTCACCCCTCCACTTT
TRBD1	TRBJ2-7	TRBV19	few	CASSERDRISYEQYF	TGTGCCAGTAGTGAACGGGACAGGATCTCCTACGAGCAGTACTTC
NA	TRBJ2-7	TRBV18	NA	CASSSKDLAVEQYF	TGTGCCAGCTCATCCAAGGACTTGGCGGTCGAGCAGTACTTC
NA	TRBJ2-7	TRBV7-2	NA	CASSLTGTYEQYF	TGTGCCAGCAGCTTAACGGGAACCTACGAGCAGTACTTC
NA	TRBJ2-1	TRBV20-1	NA	CSGSSYNEQFF	TGCTCTGGTAGCTCCTACAATGAGCAGTTCTTC
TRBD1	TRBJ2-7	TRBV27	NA	CASSFHTGTGTGEQYF	TGTGCCAGCAGTTTCCATACCGGGACAGGGACAGGGGAGCAGTACTTC
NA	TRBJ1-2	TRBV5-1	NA	CASSLGSYGYTF	TGCGCCAGCAGCTTGGGGAGCTATGGCTACACCTTC
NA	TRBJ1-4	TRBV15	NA	CATSRDRGTGGKLFF	TGTGCCACCAGCAGAGATCGGGGGACCGGGGGAAAACTGTTTTTT
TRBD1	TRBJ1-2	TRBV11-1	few	CASRGQADPQGYTF	TGTGCCAGCAGGGGACAGGCCGATCCCCAAGGCTACACCTTC
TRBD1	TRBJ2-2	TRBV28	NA	CASRSGQMTGELFF	TGTGCCAGTAGATCGGGACAGATGACCGGGGAGCTGTTTTTT
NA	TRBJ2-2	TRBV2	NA	CASIPVLAGELFF	TGTGCCAGCATTCCCGTCCTAGCCGGGGAGCTGTTTTTT
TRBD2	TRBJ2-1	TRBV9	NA	CASSSRLAGGNEQFF	TGTGCCAGCAGCTCCCGACTAGCGGGAGGCAATGAGCAGTTCTTC
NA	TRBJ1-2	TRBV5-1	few	CASSLALTGYTF	TGCGCCAGCAGCTTGGCACTTACTGGCTACACCTTC
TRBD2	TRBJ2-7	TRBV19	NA	CASSTSGNEQYF	TGTGCCAGTAGTACTAGCGGGAACGAGCAGTACTTC
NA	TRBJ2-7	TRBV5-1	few	CASSEQGTYEQYF	TGCGCCAGCAGCGAGCAGGGAACCTACGAGCAGTACTTC
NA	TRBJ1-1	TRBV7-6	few	CASSLAQGVPTEAFF	TGTGCCAGCAGCTTAGCGCAGGGTGTTCCCACTGAAGCTTTCTTT
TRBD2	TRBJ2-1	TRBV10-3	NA	CAISAQSGNYNEQFF	TGTGCCATCAGCGCCCAGAGCGGGAACTACAATGAGCAGTTCTTC
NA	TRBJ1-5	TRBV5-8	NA	CASTLDGNQPQHF	TGTGCCAGCACCTTAGACGGGAATCAGCCCCAGCATTTT
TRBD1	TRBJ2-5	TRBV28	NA	CASRRQGQETQYF	TGTGCCAGCAGGAGACAGGGCCAAGAGACCCAGTACTTC
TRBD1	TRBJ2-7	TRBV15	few	CATSRVPGQGNEQYF	TGTGCCACCAGCAGAGTCCCTGGACAGGGCAACGAGCAGTACTTC
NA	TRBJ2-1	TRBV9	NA	CASSVVAENNEQFF	TGTGCCAGCAGCGTAGTGGCAGAAAACAATGAGCAGTTCTTC
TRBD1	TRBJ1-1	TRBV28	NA	CASRSWDSFNTEAFF	TGTGCCAGCAGGAGTTGGGACAGCTTTAACACTGAAGCTTTCTTT
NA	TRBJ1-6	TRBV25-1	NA	CASSGRDTITSPLHF	TGTGCCAGCAGTGGACGGGACACCATAACTTCACCCCTCCACTTT
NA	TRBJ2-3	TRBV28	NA	CASKETGRTDTQYF	TGTGCCAGCAAGGAAACAGGGCGCACAGATACGCAGTATTTT
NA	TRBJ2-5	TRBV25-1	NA	CASSEIDGVGETQYF	TGTGCCAGCAGTGAAATCGACGGAGTTGGAGAGACCCAGTACTTC
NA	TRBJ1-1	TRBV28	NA	CASQSAGEGETEAFF	TGTGCCAGCCAATCGGCGGGGGAAGGTGAGACTGAAGCTTTCTTT
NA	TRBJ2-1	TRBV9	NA	CASSVEGTGGNEQFF	TGTGCCAGCAGCGTAGAAGGGACTGGTGGCAATGAGCAGTTCTTC
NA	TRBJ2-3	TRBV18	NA	CASSPLASTDTQYF	TGTGCCAGCTCTCCCCTAGCGTCCACAGATACGCAGTATTTT
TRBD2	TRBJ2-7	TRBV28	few	CASSFGGRDEQYF	TGTGCCAGCAGTTTTGGGGGGAGGGACGAGCAGTACTTC
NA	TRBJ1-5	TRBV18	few	CASSPGQNQPQHF	TGTGCCAGCTCACCAGGGCAGAATCAGCCCCAGCATTTT
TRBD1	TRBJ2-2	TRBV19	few	CASRPETGLYTGELFF	TGTGCCAGTAGACCCGAGACAGGGCTCTACACCGGGGAGCTGTTTTTT
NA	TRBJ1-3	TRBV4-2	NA	CASSPPSGVEGNTIYF	TGTGCCAGCAGCCCGCCCTCGGGAGTTGAAGGAAACACCATATATTTT
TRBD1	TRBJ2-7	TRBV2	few	CASSRQGYEQYF	TGTGCCAGCTCTAGACAGGGCTACGAGCAGTACTTC
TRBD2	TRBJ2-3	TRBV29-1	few	CSAGPSGSTDTQYF	TGCAGCGCCGGACCTAGCGGGAGTACAGATACGCAGTATTTT
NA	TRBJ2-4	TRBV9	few	CASSVETRGNIQYF	TGTGCCAGCAGCGTAGAAACCAGAGGAAACATTCAGTACTTC